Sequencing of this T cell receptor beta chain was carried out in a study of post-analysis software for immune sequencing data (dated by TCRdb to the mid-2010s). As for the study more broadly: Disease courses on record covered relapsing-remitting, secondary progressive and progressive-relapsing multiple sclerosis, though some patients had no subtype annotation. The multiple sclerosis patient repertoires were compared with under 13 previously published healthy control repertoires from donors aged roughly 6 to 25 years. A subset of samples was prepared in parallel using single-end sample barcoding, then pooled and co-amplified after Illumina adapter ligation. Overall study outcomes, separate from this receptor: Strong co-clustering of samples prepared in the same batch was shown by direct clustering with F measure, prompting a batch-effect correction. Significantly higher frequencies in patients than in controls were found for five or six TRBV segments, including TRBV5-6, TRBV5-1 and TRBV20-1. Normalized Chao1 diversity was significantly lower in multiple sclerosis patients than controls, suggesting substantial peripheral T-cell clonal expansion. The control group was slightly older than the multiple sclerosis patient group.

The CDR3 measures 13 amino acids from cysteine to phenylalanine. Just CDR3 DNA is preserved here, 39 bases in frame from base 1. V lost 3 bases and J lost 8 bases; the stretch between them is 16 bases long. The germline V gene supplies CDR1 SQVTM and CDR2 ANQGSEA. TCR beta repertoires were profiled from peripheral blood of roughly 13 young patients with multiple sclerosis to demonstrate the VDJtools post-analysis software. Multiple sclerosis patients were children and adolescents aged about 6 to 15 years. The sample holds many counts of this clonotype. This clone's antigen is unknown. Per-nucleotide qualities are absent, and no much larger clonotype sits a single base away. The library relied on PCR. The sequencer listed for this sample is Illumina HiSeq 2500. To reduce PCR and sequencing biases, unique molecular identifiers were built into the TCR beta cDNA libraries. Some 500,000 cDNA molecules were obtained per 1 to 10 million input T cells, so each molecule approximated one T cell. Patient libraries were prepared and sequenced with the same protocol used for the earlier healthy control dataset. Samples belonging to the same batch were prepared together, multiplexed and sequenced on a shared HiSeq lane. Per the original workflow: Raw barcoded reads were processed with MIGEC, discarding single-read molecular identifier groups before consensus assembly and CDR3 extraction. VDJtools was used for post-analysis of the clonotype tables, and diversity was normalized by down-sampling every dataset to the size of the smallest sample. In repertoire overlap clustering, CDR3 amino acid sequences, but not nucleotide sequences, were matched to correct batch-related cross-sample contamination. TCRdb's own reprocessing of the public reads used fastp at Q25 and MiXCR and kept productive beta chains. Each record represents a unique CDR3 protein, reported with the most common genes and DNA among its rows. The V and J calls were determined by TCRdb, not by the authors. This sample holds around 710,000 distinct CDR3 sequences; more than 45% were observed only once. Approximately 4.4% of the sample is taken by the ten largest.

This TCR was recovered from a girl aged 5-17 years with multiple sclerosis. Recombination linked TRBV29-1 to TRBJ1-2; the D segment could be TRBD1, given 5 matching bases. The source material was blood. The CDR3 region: CSVDRAGKKGYTF. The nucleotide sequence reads TGCAGCGTTGATAGGGCAGGGAAGAAGGGCTACACCTTC.